These T cell receptor beta chains were read from a single sample in a study of STAT5B mutations in CD4+ large granular lymphocyte leukemia. Sequencing used immunoSEQ multiplex PCR; TCRdb keeps in-frame clones, though not all of them. The data show 22,000 or so clones, roughly 79% seen once. Sequencing used CD4+ T cells from blood buffy coats. Receptor source: a human donor in good health. Both conserved end residues are trimmed from each CDR3. The D gene is left open where the match is weak. Not every row has a clone size; where given, it reads once, few, many or a size class.

D: TRBD1
V: TRBV6-1
size: NA
J: TRBJ1-2
CDR3: ASNLGQLNYGYT

D: NA
V: TRBV7-3
size: few
J: TRBJ1-1
CDR3: ASSLREGLAEAF

D: NA
V: TRBV19
size: NA
J: TRBJ2-5
CDR3: ASSNTGEGQETQY

D: NA
V: TRBV5-1
size: NA
J: TRBJ2-7
CDR3: ASSLQMTPTPYEQY

D: TRBD2
V: TRBV5-1
size: NA
J: TRBJ2-7
CDR3: ASSLYSSGPYGQY

D: NA
V: TRBV6-1
size: few
J: TRBJ2-7
CDR3: ASTAWGTQVPEQY

D: NA
V: TRBV9
size: NA
J: TRBJ1-2
CDR3: ASSPAGVSYGYT

D: NA
V: TRBV7-2
size: NA
J: TRBJ1-4
CDR3: ASSSKRVSANEKLF

D: NA
V: TRBV9
size: NA
J: TRBJ1-2
CDR3: ASKRTLDDGYT

D: NA
V: TRBV9
size: once
J: TRBJ2-4
CDR3: ASSVQGVKDIQY

D: NA
V: TRBV2
size: NA
J: TRBJ1-5
CDR3: ASSEQNRWPQH

D: NA
V: TRBV7-8
size: NA
J: TRBJ1-1
CDR3: ASNGQMNTEAF

D: TRBD1
V: TRBV5-4
size: NA
J: TRBJ2-1
CDR3: ASSLGRTGAVGNEQF

D: TRBD2
V: TRBV5-1
size: NA
J: TRBJ2-7
CDR3: ASSLFSRTSGSRERPYEQY

D: TRBD2
V: TRBV7-2
size: NA
J: TRBJ2-1
CDR3: ASSSRTSGEQF

D: NA
V: TRBV5-1
size: NA
J: TRBJ1-4
CDR3: ASSLVGLSKLF

D: TRBD1
V: TRBV18
size: NA
J: TRBJ1-1
CDR3: ASSPGQGRTEAF

D: TRBD1
V: TRBV5-1
size: once
J: TRBJ1-1
CDR3: ASSLSVAGGGTEAF

D: TRBD1
V: TRBV2
size: NA
J: TRBJ1-2
CDR3: ASSTDRGLGYT

D: NA
V: TRBV6-5
size: NA
J: TRBJ1-2
CDR3: ASSYGIKGNYGYT

D: NA
V: TRBV2
size: NA
J: TRBJ2-3
CDR3: ASSERRGSTDTQY

D: NA
V: TRBV9
size: NA
J: TRBJ2-1
CDR3: ASSARDSYNEQF

D: NA
V: TRBV5-1
size: NA
J: TRBJ1-1
CDR3: ASSLPGGGTEAF